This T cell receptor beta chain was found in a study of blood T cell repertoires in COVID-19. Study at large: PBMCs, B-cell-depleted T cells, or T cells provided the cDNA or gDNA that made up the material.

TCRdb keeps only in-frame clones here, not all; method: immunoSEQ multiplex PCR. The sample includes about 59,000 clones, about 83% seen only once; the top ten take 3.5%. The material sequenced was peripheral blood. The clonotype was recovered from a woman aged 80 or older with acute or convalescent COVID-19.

The CDR3 loop reads CASSFFLGPNSYEQYF. The CDR3 region has the DNA TGTGCCAGCAGCTTTTTTTTGGGGCCCAACTCCTACGAGCAGTACTTC. This chain connects TRBV5-6 to TRBJ2-7; weak D call: TRBD1 (5 bases). The V and J ends lost 2 bases and 0 bases respectively, with 15 bases between them. CDR1 and CDR2 (germline): SGHDT, YYEEEE. The CDR3 covers 16 residues.